These T cell receptor beta chains were read from a single sample in a study of cytomegalovirus exposure and HLA in healthy donors. Libraries were prepared by immunoSEQ multiplex PCR; TCRdb keeps only in-frame clonotypes and omits some of them. Altogether about 130,000 clones are present, around 70% being singletons, with the ten largest covering less than 2.5%. The sample comprised PBMCs. These receptors came from a woman between 35 and 50 years old in good health and CMV-seropositive. Each CDR3 is given with its conserved first and last residue. The D gene is left open where the match is weak. Clone size is stated in some rows and not others, as once, few, many or a class when expanded.

clone size,D gene,CDR3 length,V gene,J gene,CDR3 DNA,CDR3 protein
-,TRBD1,16,TRBV14,TRBJ2-1,TGTGCCAGCAGCCAACCTTTAGGGACAGGTAAAAATGAGCAGTTCTTC,CASSQPLGTGKNEQFF
-,-,15,TRBV7-8,TRBJ1-5,TGTGCCAGCAGCTTAGCCATTGCAGTCAATCAGCCCCAGCATTTT,CASSLAIAVNQPQHF
-,-,15,TRBV2,TRBJ2-2,TGTGCCAGCAGTGAAAGGACTGATAACACCGGGGAGCTGTTTTTT,CASSERTDNTGELFF
few,TRBD2,18,TRBV7-2,TRBJ2-5,TGTGCCAGCAGCTTAGGGCCGGGACTAGCGGGGGGTCAAGAGACCCAGTACTTC,CASSLGPGLAGGQETQYF
-,-,17,TRBV7-9,TRBJ1-6,TGTGCCAGCACACCCGGGACTCAAAGCTCCTATAATTCACCCCTCCACTTT,CASTPGTQSSYNSPLHF
-,-,13,TRBV7-9,TRBJ1-2,TGTTCCAGCAGCTTAGTTTCAGGGGTGGGCTACACCTTC,CSSSLVSGVGYTF
-,TRBD2,15,TRBV11-2,TRBJ2-7,TGTGCCAGCAGCCGCCTAGCGGGGGGGCTCTACGAGCAGTACTTC,CASSRLAGGLYEQYF
once,-,18,TRBV7-3,TRBJ2-7,TGTGCCAGCAGCCCCCGGGCGGGATTGGGCACTTCGGACTACGAGCAGTACTTC,CASSPRAGLGTSDYEQYF
once,TRBD1,19,TRBV19,TRBJ1-3,TGTGCCAGTAGTATCCGGCAAATCTCGCAGGGGGCATATGGAAACACCATATATTTT,CASSIRQISQGAYGNTIYF
-,TRBD1,14,TRBV9,TRBJ1-6,TGTGCCAGCAGCGTAGCACAGGGGAATTCACCCCTCCACTTT,CASSVAQGNSPLHF
-,-,15,TRBV10-3,TRBJ2-1,TGTGCCATCAGTGAGTCGGCTAGCCTCATTGAAGAGCAGTTCTTC,CAISESASLIEEQFF
once,-,13,TRBV7-9,TRBJ1-3,TGTGCCAGCAAGGGGTTCTCTGGAAACACCATATATTTT,CASKGFSGNTIYF
-,TRBD2,14,TRBV28,TRBJ2-3,TGTGCCAGCAGGCCCCGGGGGGGCCCAGATACGCAGTATTTT,CASRPRGGPDTQYF
-,-,13,TRBV30,TRBJ1-3,TGTGCCTCCGGGGGGCTCTCTGGAAACACCATATATTTT,CASGGLSGNTIYF
-,-,15,TRBV9,TRBJ1-1,TGTGCCAGCAGGGTCTTACAGGGATCGTCCACTGAAGCTTTCTTT,CASRVLQGSSTEAFF
-,-,16,TRBV11-2,TRBJ2-1,TGTGCCAGCAGCTTAGAGTTCTCCAGGACCTACAATGAGCAGTTCTTC,CASSLEFSRTYNEQFF
many,-,13,TRBV10-3,TRBJ2-7,TGTGCCATCGGGGCCAGTCACATCTACGAGCAGTACTTC,CAIGASHIYEQYF
-,-,17,TRBV4-2,TRBJ2-2,TGTGCCAGCAGCCGCTATGTTCTCGAGAGGGCCCCCGGGGAGCTGTTTTTT,CASSRYVLERAPGELFF